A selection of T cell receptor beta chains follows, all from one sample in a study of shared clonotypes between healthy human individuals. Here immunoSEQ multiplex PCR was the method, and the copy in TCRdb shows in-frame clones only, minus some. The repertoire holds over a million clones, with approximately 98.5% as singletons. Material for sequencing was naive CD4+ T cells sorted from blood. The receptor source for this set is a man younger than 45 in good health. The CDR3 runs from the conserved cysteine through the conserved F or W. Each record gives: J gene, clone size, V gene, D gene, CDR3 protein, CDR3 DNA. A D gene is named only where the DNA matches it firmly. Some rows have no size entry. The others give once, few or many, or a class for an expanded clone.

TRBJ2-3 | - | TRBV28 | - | CASSFGSPGVRDTQYF | TGTGCCAGCAGTTTTGGTTCCCCGGGGGTCAGAGATACGCAGTATTTT
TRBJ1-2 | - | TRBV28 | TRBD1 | CASSSSGTANYGYTF | TGTGCCAGCAGTTCCTCCGGGACAGCCAACTATGGCTACACCTTC
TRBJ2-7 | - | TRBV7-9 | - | CASSPLPLDAGSYEQYF | TGTGCCAGCAGCCCCCTCCCCCTGGATGCAGGCTCCTACGAGCAGTACTTC
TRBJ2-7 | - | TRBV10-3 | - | CAISADSLYEQYF | TGTGCCATCAGCGCGGACAGCCTATACGAGCAGTACTTC
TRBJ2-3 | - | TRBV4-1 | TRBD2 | CASSPHERELVLGTDTQYF | TGCGCCAGCAGCCCCCACGAGCGGGAGTTGGTCCTGGGCACAGATACGCAGTATTTT
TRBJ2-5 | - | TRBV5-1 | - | CASSLESETQYF | TGCGCCAGCAGCTTGGAGAGTGAGACCCAGTACTTC
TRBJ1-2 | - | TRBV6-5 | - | CASKQGNLGGYTF | TGTGCCAGCAAACAGGGCAATCTGGGGGGCTACACCTTC
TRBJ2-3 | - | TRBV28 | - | CASSPLGEVVDTQYF | TGTGCCAGCAGTCCCCTCGGGGAGGTGGTAGATACGCAGTATTTT
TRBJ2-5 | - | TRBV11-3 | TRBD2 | CASSKGLAGPQETQYF | TGTGCCAGCAGCAAGGGACTAGCGGGCCCCCAAGAGACCCAGTACTTC
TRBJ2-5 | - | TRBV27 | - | CASSLYPGAAETQYF | TGTGCCAGCAGTTTATACCCAGGGGCAGCAGAGACCCAGTACTTC
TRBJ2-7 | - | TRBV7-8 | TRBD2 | CASSWGLADNYEQYF | TGTGCCAGCAGCTGGGGACTAGCCGATAACTACGAGCAGTACTTC
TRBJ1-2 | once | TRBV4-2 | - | CASSQGRRDLDNYGYTF | TGTGCCAGCAGCCAGGGACGGCGAGACCTTGATAACTATGGCTACACCTTC
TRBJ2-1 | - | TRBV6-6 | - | CASRSQMGYNEQFF | TGTGCCAGCAGGTCCCAGATGGGCTACAATGAGCAGTTCTTC
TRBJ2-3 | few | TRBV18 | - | CASSPEVDTQYF | TGTGCCAGCTCCCCTGAGGTGGATACGCAGTATTTT
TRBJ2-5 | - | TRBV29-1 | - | CSVEAGEETQYF | TGCAGCGTTGAGGCGGGTGAGGAGACCCAGTACTTC
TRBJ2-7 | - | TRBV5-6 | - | CASSLGRVFEQYF | TGTGCCAGCAGCTTAGGCAGGGTCTTCGAGCAGTACTTC
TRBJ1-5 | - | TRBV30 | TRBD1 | CAWSWTGHNQPQHF | TGTGCCTGGAGTTGGACAGGGCACAATCAGCCCCAGCATTTT
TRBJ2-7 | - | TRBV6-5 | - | CASNSRQGGDEQYF | TGTGCCAGCAACTCTCGACAGGGCGGGGACGAGCAGTACTTC
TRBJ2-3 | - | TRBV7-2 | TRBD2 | CAGGLGFGGTQYF | TGTGCCGGGGGACTAGGTTTTGGTGGTACGCAGTATTTT
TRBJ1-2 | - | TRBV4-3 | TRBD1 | CASSQGTGTVLLGYTF | TGCGCCAGCAGCCAGGGGACCGGGACAGTACTACTAGGCTACACCTTC
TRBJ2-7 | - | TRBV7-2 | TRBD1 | CASSALPGQGYYEQYF | TGTGCCAGCAGCGCATTACCGGGACAGGGTTACTACGAGCAGTACTTC
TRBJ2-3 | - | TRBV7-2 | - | CASSLGPQDTQYF | TGTGCCAGCAGCTTAGGACCACAAGATACGCAGTATTTT
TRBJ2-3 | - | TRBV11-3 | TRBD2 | CASSLGPSGSADTQYF | TGTGCCAGCAGCTTAGGTCCTAGCGGGAGTGCAGATACGCAGTATTTT
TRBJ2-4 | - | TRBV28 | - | CASSDWVGIQYF | TGTGCCAGCAGTGATTGGGTGGGCATTCAGTACTTC
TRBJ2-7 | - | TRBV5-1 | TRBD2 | CASSQTSGFYEQYF | TGCGCCAGCAGCCAGACTAGCGGTTTCTACGAGCAGTACTTC
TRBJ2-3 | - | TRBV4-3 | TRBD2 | CASSQEPSGRGDTQYF | TGCGCCAGCAGCCAAGAACCTAGCGGGAGGGGGGATACGCAGTATTTT
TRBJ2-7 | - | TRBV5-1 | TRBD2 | CASSLGASGSYEQYF | TGCGCCAGCAGCTTGGGGGCTAGCGGGAGTTACGAGCAGTACTTC
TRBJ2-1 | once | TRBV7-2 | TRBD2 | CASSSGLAGPYNEQFF | TGTGCCAGCAGCTCGGGACTAGCGGGTCCATACAATGAGCAGTTCTTC
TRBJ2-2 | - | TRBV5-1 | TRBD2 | CASSLEGGSWTGELFF | TGCGCCAGCAGCTTGGAGGGCGGGAGTTGGACCGGGGAGCTGTTTTTT
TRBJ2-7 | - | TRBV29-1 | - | CSVELTLRGNEQYF | TGCAGCGTTGAATTGACCCTTCGAGGGAATGAGCAGTACTTC
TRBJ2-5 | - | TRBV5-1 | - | CASSRAGGETQYF | TGCGCCAGCAGCCGGGCCGGGGGAGAGACCCAGTACTTC